This TCR beta chain was documented in a study of blood T cells in healthy people across ages. The second PCR ran roughly 7 to 11 cycles with a sample-barcoded 5' primer and J-beta primers. TCRdb redid the calling of the 5' RACE reads with MiXCR, one entry per CDR3 protein. The profile shows some 760,000 distinct CDR3 sequences, around 25% of them singletons. Isolating PBMCs gave at least 6.5 million of these cells per sample. These sequences were also reported in another study, on T cells of mothers and their children. This second study says: Barcodes and 2-4 random nucleotides were added by M1S in the second PCR. No clone of persistent microchimeric T cells was detected.

Sequenced input: blood. This sequence was found in a boy aged 5-17 years in good health.

The CDR3 sequence: CASAGREYDTQYF. The CDR3 DNA follows: TGTGCCAGCGCCGGCCGGGAGTACGATACGCAGTATTTT. This sequence joins TRBV11-3 and TRBJ2-3; possibly TRBD2 for D (6 bases). V was trimmed by 8 bases and J by 6 bases, leaving 15 bases between them. Germline V gene lookup returns CDR1 SGHNT and CDR2 YENEEA. This CDR3 is built from 13 residues.